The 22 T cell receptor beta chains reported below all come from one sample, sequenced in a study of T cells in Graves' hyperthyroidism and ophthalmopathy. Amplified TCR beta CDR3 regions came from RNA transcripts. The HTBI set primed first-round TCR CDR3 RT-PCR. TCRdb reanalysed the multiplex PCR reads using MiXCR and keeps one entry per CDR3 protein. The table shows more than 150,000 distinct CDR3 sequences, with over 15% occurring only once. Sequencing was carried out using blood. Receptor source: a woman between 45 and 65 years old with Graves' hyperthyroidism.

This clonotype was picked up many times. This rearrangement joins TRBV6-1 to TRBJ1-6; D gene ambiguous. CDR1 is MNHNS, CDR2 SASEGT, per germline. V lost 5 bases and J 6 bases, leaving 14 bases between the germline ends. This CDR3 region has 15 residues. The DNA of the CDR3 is TGTGCCAGCAGTTGGAGCCGGGAGGCTAATTCACCCCTCCACTTT. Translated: CASSWSREANSPLHF.

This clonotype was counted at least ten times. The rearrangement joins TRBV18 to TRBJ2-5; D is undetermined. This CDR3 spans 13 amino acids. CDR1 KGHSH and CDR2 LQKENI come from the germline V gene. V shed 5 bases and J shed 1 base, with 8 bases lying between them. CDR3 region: CASSTGLQETQYF. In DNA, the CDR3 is TGTGCCAGCTCAACGGGCCTCCAAGAGACCCAGTACTTC.

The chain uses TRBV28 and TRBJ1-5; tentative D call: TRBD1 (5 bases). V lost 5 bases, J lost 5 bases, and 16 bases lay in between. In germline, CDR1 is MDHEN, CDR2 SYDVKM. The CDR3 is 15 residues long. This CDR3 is CASSPSGGGYQPQHF. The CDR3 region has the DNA TGTGCCAGCAGTCCTTCGGGGGGAGGATATCAGCCCCAGCATTTT.

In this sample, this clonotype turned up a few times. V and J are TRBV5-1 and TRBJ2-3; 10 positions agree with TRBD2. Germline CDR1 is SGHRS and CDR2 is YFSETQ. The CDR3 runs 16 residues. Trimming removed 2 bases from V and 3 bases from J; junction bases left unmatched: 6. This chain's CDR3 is CASSLPSGGLTDTQYF. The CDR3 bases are TGCGCCAGCAGCTTACCTAGCGGGGGCCTAACAGATACGCAGTATTTT.

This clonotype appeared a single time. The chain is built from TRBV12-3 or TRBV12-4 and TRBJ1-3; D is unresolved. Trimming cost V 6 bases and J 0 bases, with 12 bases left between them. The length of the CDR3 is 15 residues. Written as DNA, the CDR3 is TGTGCCAGCAGCCCTACCCACGTCTCTGGAAACACCATATATTTT. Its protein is CASSPTHVSGNTIYF.

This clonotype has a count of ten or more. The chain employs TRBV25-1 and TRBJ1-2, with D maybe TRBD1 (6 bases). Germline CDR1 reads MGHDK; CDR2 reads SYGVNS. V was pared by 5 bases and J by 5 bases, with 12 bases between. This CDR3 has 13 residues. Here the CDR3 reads CASSPGTNYGYTF. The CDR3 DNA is TGTGCCAGCAGTCCCGGGACAAATTATGGCTACACCTTC.

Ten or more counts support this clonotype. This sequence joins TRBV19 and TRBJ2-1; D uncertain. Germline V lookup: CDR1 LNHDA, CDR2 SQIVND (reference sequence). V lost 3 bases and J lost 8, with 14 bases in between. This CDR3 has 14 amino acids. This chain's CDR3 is CASSIPQRVYEQFF. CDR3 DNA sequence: TGTGCCAGTAGTATTCCCCAACGGGTATATGAGCAGTTCTTC.

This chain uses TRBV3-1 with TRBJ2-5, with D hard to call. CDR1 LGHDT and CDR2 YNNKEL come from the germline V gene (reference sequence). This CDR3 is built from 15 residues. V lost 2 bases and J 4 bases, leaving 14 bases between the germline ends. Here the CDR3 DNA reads TGTGCCAGCAGCCAACGGAACGGCCCCACAGAGACCCAGTACTTC. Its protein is CASSQRNGPTETQYF.

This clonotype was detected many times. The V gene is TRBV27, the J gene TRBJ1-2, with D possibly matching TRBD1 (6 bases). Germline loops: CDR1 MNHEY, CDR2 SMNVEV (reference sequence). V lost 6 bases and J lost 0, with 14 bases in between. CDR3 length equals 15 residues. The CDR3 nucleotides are TGTGCCAGCAGGCCGCTCCAGGGGACTAACTATGGCTACACCTTC. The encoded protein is CASRPLQGTNYGYTF.

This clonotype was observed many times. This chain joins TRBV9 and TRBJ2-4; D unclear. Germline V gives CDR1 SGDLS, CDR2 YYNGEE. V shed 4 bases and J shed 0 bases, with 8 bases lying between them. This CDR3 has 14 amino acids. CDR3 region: CASSPDLAKNIQYF. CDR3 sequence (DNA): TGTGCCAGCAGCCCAGACCTAGCCAAAAACATTCAGTACTTC.

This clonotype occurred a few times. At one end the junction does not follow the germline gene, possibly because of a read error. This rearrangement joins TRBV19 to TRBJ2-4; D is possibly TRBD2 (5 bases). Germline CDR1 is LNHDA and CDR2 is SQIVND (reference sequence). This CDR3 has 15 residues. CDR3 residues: CASSIPTHGKSIQYF. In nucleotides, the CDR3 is TGTGCCAGTAGTATCCCGACACACGGGAAAAGCATTCAGTACTTC.

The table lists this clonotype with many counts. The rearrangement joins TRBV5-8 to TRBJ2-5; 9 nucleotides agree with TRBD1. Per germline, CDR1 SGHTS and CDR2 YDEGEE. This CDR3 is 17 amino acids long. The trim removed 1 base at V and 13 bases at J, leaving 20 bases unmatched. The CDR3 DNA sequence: TGTGCCAGCAGCTTGCCCTGGGACAGGGAGATGTCGGTTCCCGGGTACTTC. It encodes CASSLPWDREMSVPGYF. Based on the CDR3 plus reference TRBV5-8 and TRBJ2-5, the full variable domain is EAGVTQSPTHLIKTRGQQATLRCSPISGHTSVYWYQQALGLGLQFLLWYDEGEERNRGNFPPRFSGRQFPNYSSELNVNALELEDSALYLCASSLPWDREMSVPGYFGPGTRLLVL.

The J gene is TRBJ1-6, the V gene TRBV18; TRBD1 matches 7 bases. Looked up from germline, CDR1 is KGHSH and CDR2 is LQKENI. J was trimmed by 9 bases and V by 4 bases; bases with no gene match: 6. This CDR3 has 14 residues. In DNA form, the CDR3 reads TGTGCCAGCTCACAAGACAGGGCTCGTTCACCCCTCCACTTT. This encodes CASSQDRARSPLHF.

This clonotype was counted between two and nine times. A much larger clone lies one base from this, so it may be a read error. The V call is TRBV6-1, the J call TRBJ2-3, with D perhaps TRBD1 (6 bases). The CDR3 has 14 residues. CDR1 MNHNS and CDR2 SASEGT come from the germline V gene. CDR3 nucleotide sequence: TGTGTCAGCAGTGATTACAGGGACCCAGATACGCAGTATTTT. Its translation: CVSSDYRDPDTQYF.

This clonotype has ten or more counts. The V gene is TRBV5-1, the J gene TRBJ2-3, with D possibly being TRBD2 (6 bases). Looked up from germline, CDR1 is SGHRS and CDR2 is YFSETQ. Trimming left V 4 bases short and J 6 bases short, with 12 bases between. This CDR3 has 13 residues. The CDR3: CASSRDWGDTQYF. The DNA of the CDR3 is TGCGCCAGCAGCAGGGACTGGGGGGATACGCAGTATTTT.

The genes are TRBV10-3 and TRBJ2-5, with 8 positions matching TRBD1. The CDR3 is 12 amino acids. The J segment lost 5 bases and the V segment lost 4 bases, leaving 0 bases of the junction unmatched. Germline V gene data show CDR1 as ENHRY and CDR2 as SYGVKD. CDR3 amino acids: CAISAGGETQYF. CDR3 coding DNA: TGTGCCATCAGTGCAGGGGGCGAGACCCAGTACTTC.

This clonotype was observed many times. The DNA of the CDR3 is TGCAGTGCTACGGACAGGGCGAGCGAAAAACTGTTTTTT. Its protein product is CSATDRASEKLFF. The chain is built from TRBV20-1 and TRBJ1-4, with TRBD1 identical over 8 bases. V lost 4 bases to trimming and J lost 8 bases; unmatched junction nucleotides: 6. Germline loops: CDR1 DFQATT, CDR2 SNEGSKA (reference sequence). The CDR3 extends over 13 amino acids.

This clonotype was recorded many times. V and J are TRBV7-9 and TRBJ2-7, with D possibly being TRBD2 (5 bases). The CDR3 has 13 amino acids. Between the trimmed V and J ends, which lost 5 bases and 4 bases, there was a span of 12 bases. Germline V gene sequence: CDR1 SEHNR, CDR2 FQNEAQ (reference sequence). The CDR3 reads CASSPRGPYEQYF. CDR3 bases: TGTGCCAGCAGCCCGCGAGGGCCGTACGAGCAGTACTTC.

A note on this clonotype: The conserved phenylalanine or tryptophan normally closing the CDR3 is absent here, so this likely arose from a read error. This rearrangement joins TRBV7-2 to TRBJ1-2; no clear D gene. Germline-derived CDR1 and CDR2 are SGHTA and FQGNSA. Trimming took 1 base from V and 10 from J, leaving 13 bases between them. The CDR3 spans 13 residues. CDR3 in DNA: TGTGCCAGCAGCTTAGTTTCTTGGGATGACTACACCCTC. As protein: CASSLVSWDDYTL.

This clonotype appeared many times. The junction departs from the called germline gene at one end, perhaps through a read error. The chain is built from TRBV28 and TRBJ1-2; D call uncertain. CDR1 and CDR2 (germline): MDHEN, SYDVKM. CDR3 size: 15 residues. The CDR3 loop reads CANSPLRTLMRGYTF. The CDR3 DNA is TGTGCCAACAGTCCCTTGAGGACTCTTATGAGAGGCTACACCTTC.

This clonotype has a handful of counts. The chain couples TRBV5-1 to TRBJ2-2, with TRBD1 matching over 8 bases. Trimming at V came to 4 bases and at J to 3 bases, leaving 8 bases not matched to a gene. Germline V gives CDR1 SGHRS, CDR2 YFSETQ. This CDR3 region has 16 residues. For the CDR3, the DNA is TGCGCCAGCAGCATGTCAGGGGGCGACTACACCGGGGAGCTGTTTTTT. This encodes CASSMSGGDYTGELFF.

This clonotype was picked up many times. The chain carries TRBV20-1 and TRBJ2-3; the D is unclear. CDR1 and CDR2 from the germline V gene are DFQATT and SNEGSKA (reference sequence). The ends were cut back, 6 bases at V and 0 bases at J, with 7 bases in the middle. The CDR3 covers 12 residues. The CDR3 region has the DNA TGCAGTGCCCGGGTTAGCACAGATACGCAGTATTTT. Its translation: CSARVSTDTQYF.